Below, 9 T cell receptor beta chains from the same sample are listed, as sequenced in a study of Tregs in tolerant kidney transplant recipients. The repertoire was sequenced with immunoSEQ multiplex PCR; TCRdb's copy has only in-frame clones and lacks some. This listing includes about 52,000 clones. The sample consisted of CD4+ T cells from blood, taken before the transplant. All receptors derive from a human donor who received a combined kidney and bone marrow transplant.

The CDR3 spells CASRASGRARGETQYF. CDR3 bases read: TGTGCCAGTCGAGCTAGCGGGAGGGCCAGGGGGGAGACC. V is TRBV19 and J is TRBJ2-5, with 12 nucleotides matching TRBD2. Coverage ceases 3 residues before the CDR3 finishes, and the germline J gene fills in the end. Germline CDR1 is LNHDA and CDR2 is SQIVND (reference sequence). CDR3 size: 16 residues. V gave up 8 bases and J gave up 5 bases; unmatched junction bases: 12.

About this clone: The sequence runs out 3 residues before the end of the CDR3; the remainder is reconstructed from the germline J gene. The chain recombines TRBV5-6 with TRBJ1-5, with a weak D call TRBD1 (6 bases). V was cut by 3 bases and J by 3 bases, with 13 bases left in between. CDR1 is SGHDT, CDR2 YYEEEE, per germline. This CDR3 spans 15 amino acids. The CDR3 loop reads CASSSLQGYNQPQHF. The DNA read from the CDR3 is TGTGCCAGCAGCTCCCTACAGGGATACAATCAGCCC.

Comments on this clone: The read stops 3 residues short of the end of the CDR3; the missing end is completed from the germline J gene. This chain links TRBV29-1 with TRBJ1-5; TRBD1 matches at 8 bases. This CDR3 has 13 residues. Germline V gene data show CDR1 as SQVTM and CDR2 as ANQGSEA. Unmatched junction bases numbered 4, after V lost 4 bases and J lost 5 bases. CDR3 residues: CSVGTGLHQPQHF. Partial CDR3 DNA: TGCAGCGTTGGGACAGGGTTGCATCAGCCC.

With respect to this clone: The missing CDR3 end, 3 residues past where the read stops, is filled in from the germline J gene. The V gene is TRBV19, the J gene TRBJ1-5; weak D call: TRBD1 (5 bases). The CDR3 sequence is 15 residues long. Germline V lookup: CDR1 LNHDA, CDR2 SQIVND (reference sequence). Trimming stripped 2 bases from V and 1 base from J, with 9 bases between. CDR3 loop: CASSIPGLSNQPQHF. The CDR3 bases that were read are TGTGCCAGTAGTATACCAGGGTTAAGCAATCAGCCC.

Points on this clone: The read terminates 3 residues ahead of where the CDR3 ends, so the germline J gene completes it. The rearrangement joins TRBV2 to TRBJ2-1, with 8 bases fitting TRBD2. The CDR3 has 14 amino acids. In germline, CDR1 is SNHLY, CDR2 FYNNEI. Unmatched junction bases numbered 3, after V lost 2 bases and J lost 6 bases. The chain's CDR3 is CASSETSGGNEQFF. Incomplete CDR3 DNA: TGTGCCAGCAGTGAAACTAGCGGAGGCAATGAG.

Comment on this clone: The CDR3 end is not reached by the read, which stops 3 residues before it; the germline J gene fills it in. The genes are TRBV18 and TRBJ1-3, with D perhaps matching TRBD1 (5 bases). CDR3 length: 16 amino acids. Trimming took off 3 bases at V and 0 bases at J, with 12 bases between the two ends. Per germline, CDR1 KGHSH and CDR2 LQKENI. CDR3 DNA (partial): TGTGCCAGCTCACCCAGACAGTCACTCTCTGGAAACACC. Protein: CASSPRQSLSGNT. The full CDR3 protein is CASSPRQSLSGNTIYF.

As concerns this clone: The read ends 3 residues early relative to the CDR3; the germline J gene fills the gap. This rearrangement joins TRBV5-4 to TRBJ1-1; 9 bases agree with TRBD1. From germline, CDR1 is SGHNT and CDR2 YYREEE (reference sequence). Losses at the gene ends were 4 bases for V and 4 bases for J; bases not matched to a gene: 8. This CDR3 comprises 15 residues. The CDR3 loop reads CASSPLQGAGTEAFF. CDR3 DNA (partial): TGTGCCAGCAGCCCACTACAGGGGGCTGGCACTGAA.

Regarding this clone: The read stops 3 residues short of the end of the CDR3; the missing end is completed from the germline J gene. V gene TRBV5-1 combines with J gene TRBJ1-4, with D possibly being TRBD1 (6 bases). V was clipped by 1 base and J by 8 bases, with 9 bases between them. The CDR3 is made up of 13 amino acids. Germline V lookup: CDR1 SGHRS, CDR2 YFSETQ. The CDR3 protein is CASSLTGQEKLFF. The DNA read from the CDR3 is TGCGCCAGCAGCTTGACAGGGCAGGAAAAA.

In the case of this clone: The sequenced fragment ends 3 residues before the CDR3 boundary, so the rest is inferred from the germline J gene. V gene TRBV19 combines with J gene TRBJ1-2; possible D gene TRBD1, 6 bases. V was cut by 8 bases and J by 3 bases, with 16 bases left in between. CDR3 size: 14 residues. CDR1 and CDR2 from the germline V gene are LNHDA and SQIVND (reference sequence). The CDR3 here is CASHGQTADYGYTF. The sequenced CDR3 bases are TGTGCCAGTCACGGACAGACAGCGGACTATGGC.